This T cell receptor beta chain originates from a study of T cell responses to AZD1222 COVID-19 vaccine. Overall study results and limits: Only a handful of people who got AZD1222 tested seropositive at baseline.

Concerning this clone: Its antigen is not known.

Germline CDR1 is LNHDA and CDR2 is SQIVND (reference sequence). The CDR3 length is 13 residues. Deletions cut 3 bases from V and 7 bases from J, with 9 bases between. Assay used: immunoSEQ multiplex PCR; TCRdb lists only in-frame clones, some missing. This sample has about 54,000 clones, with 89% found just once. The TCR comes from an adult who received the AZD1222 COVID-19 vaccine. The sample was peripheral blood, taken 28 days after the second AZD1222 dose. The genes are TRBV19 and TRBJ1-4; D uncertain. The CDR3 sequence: CASSIYPSEKLFF. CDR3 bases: TGTGCCAGTAGTATCTACCCAAGTGAAAAACTGTTTTTT.